The rows below give T cell receptor beta chains drawn from one sample of a study of cytomegalovirus exposure and HLA in healthy donors. Sequenced by immunoSEQ multiplex PCR; TCRdb stores in-frame clones only, minus some. The listing contains under 90,000 clones. The sequenced material came from PBMCs. These receptors were taken from a man aged 50 to 60 in good health and CMV-seropositive. The CDR3 runs from the conserved cysteine through the conserved F or W. A D gene is named only where the DNA matches it firmly.

d_gene | j_gene | v_gene | CDR3aa | CDR3nt
. | TRBJ2-7 | TRBV6-5 | CASSYSPGKDEQYF | TGTGCCAGCAGTTACTCCCCGGGAAAGGACGAGCAGTACTTC
. | TRBJ2-3 | TRBV7-9 | CASSLGLRDTDTQYF | TGTGCCAGCAGCTTAGGCCTCAGGGACACAGATACGCAGTATTTT
. | TRBJ1-1 | TRBV5-1 | CASSFDAGRTEAFF | TGCGCCAGCAGCTTTGACGCAGGGAGGACTGAAGCTTTCTTT
. | TRBJ2-1 | TRBV9 | CASSVAGFTYNEQFF | TGTGCCAGCAGCGTAGCCGGGTTTACCTACAATGAGCAGTTCTTC
. | TRBJ1-1 | TRBV2 | CASTLQMNTEAFF | TGTGCCAGCACCCTCCAGATGAACACTGAAGCTTTCTTT
. | TRBJ2-7 | TRBV4-1 | CASSQVWGDSYEQYF | TGCGCCAGCAGCCAAGTTTGGGGGGACTCCTACGAGCAGTACTTC
. | TRBJ1-6 | TRBV2 | CATIARQVGSPLHF | TGTGCCACCATAGCGCGACAGGTCGGTTCACCCCTCCACTTT
TRBD1 | TRBJ2-2 | TRBV5-4 | CASSLEGQGYTGELFF | TGTGCCAGCAGCCTTGAGGGACAGGGGTACACCGGGGAGCTGTTTTTT
TRBD2 | TRBJ2-6 | TRBV27 | CASSSPSGREFSGANVLTF | TGTGCCAGCAGTTCTCCTAGCGGGAGGGAGTTCTCTGGGGCCAACGTCCTGACTTTC
. | TRBJ2-1 | TRBV5-5 | CASSLLNRVSYNEQFF | TGTGCCAGCAGCTTGCTTAACAGGGTCTCCTACAATGAGCAGTTCTTC
. | TRBJ2-2 | TRBV18 | CASSLPGEWTGELFF | TGTGCCAGCTCACTTCCGGGGGAGTGGACCGGGGAGCTGTTTTTT
TRBD1 | TRBJ2-1 | TRBV10-2 | CASSDNQGQTYNEQFF | TGCGCCAGCAGTGATAACCAGGGACAGACCTACAATGAGCAGTTCTTC
. | TRBJ2-4 | TRBV6-1 | CASSGEVREYF | TGTGCCAGCAGTGGGGAGGTCCGCGAGTACTTC
. | TRBJ2-7 | TRBV28 | CASSGLQGRYEQYF | TGTGCCAGCAGTGGGCTACAGGGAAGGTACGAGCAGTACTTC
. | TRBJ1-2 | TRBV6-6 | CASSSNRDYGYTF | TGTGCCAGCAGTTCCAACAGGGACTATGGCTACACCTTC
. | TRBJ1-1 | TRBV7-9 | CASSQDPRAEAFF | TGTGCCAGCAGCCAGGACCCCAGGGCTGAAGCTTTCTTT
. | TRBJ2-7 | TRBV28 | CAITSPGLPEQYF | TGTGCCATCACGAGCCCCGGACTCCCCGAGCAGTACTTC
TRBD2 | TRBJ2-5 | TRBV5-6 | CASSFRTSGRGAKETQYF | TGTGCCAGCAGCTTTAGGACTAGCGGGAGGGGGGCAAAAGAGACCCAGTACTTC
. | TRBJ1-3 | TRBV15 | CATSSGLINSGNTIYF | TGTGCCACCAGCAGTGGACTTATAAACTCTGGAAACACCATATATTTT
TRBD1 | TRBJ2-3 | TRBV5-4 | CASSRKDRVGTDTQYF | TGTGCCAGCAGCCGAAAGGACAGGGTTGGCACAGATACGCAGTATTTT
. | TRBJ1-2 | TRBV4-1 | CASSHLTGGNGYTF | TGCGCCAGCAGCCACCTAACGGGAGGTAATGGCTACACCTTC
. | TRBJ1-6 | TRBV7-2 | CASSLPGHSSYNSPLHF | TGTGCCAGCAGCTTGCCGGGACACAGCTCCTATAATTCACCCCTCCACTTT
. | TRBJ1-5 | TRBV19 | CASSEQGHYQPQHF | TGTGCCAGTAGTGAACAGGGACATTATCAGCCCCAGCATTTT
TRBD2 | TRBJ2-3 | TRBV19 | CDTSKLEGLAVSTDTQYF | TGTGATACCAGCAAGTTGGAGGGTCTAGCGGTTAGCACAGATACGCAGTATTTT
TRBD1 | TRBJ1-2 | TRBV27 | CASSFTGGANYGYTF | TGTGCCAGCAGTTTTACAGGGGGAGCTAACTATGGCTACACCTTC
. | TRBJ2-7 | TRBV28 | CASSQGGFPYEQYF | TGTGCCAGCAGTCAAGGGGGATTCCCCTACGAGCAGTACTTC
. | TRBJ1-1 | TRBV2 | CASSEFGSNTEAFF | TGTGCCAGCAGTGAGTTCGGGTCGAACACTGAAGCTTTCTTT
. | TRBJ2-1 | TRBV6-5 | CASSFGTVSNEQFF | TGTGCCAGCAGCTTCGGGACTGTCTCCAATGAGCAGTTCTTC
. | TRBJ2-3 | TRBV7-8 | CASSLASLEVLDTQYF | TGTGCCAGCAGCTTAGCCTCCTTGGAGGTTTTAGATACGCAGTATTTT
. | TRBJ1-2 | TRBV27 | CASSGDSGSYGYTF | TGTGCCAGCAGCGGGGACTCCGGGAGCTATGGCTACACCTTC
. | TRBJ2-1 | TRBV5-1 | CASSLVTGRSYNEQFF | TGCGCCAGCAGCTTGGTGACAGGACGGTCCTACAATGAGCAGTTCTTC
. | TRBJ1-1 | TRBV9 | CASSAQQGPAFF | TGTGCCAGCAGCGCCCAACAGGGACCGGCTTTCTTT
TRBD1 | TRBJ1-1 | TRBV9 | CASSNGQGEAFF | TGTGCCAGCAGCAACGGACAGGGCGAAGCTTTCTTT
TRBD2 | TRBJ2-7 | TRBV6-1 | CASSEAGASGVYEQYF | TGTGCCAGCAGTGAAGCTGGTGCTAGCGGGGTCTACGAGCAGTACTTC
. | TRBJ1-5 | TRBV27 | CASSLSYRWERRVSRQPQHF | TGTGCCAGCAGTTTATCATATCGTTGGGAACGCAGGGTGAGTCGTCAGCCCCAGCATTTT
. | TRBJ2-3 | TRBV19 | CASSTPSGTDTQYF | TGTGCCAGTTCTACGCCCAGCGGCACAGATACGCAGTATTTT
TRBD2 | TRBJ2-7 | TRBV5-4 | CASSLGLAGAKTYEQYF | TGTGCCAGCAGCTTGGGTCTAGCGGGAGCTAAAACCTACGAGCAGTACTTC
TRBD1 | TRBJ2-3 | TRBV5-1 | CASSLGRTGGAGDTQYF | TGCGCCAGCAGCTTGGGGAGGACAGGGGGCGCGGGAGATACGCAGTATTTT
. | TRBJ1-1 | TRBV28 | CASSFNKDGTEAFF | TGTGCCAGCAGCTTTAACAAAGATGGCACTGAAGCTTTCTTT
TRBD1 | TRBJ2-1 | TRBV4-1 | CASSQEGQGSYNEQFF | TGCGCCAGCAGCCAAGAGGGACAGGGGTCCTACAATGAGCAGTTCTTC
TRBD1 | TRBJ2-1 | TRBV4-1 | CASSPTRGQLPGGIEQFF | TGCGCCAGCAGCCCGACCAGGGGGCAATTACCAGGGGGTATTGAGCAGTTCTTC
. | TRBJ2-5 | TRBV5-1 | CASSPRDIEAQETQYF | TGCGCCAGCAGCCCCCGGGACATAGAAGCCCAAGAGACCCAGTACTTC
TRBD2 | TRBJ2-3 | TRBV19 | CASRGTSGRASALDTQYF | TGTGCCAGTAGAGGGACTAGCGGGAGGGCCTCGGCGTTGGATACGCAGTATTTT
. | TRBJ1-2 | TRBV4-2 | CASSQEVRQTYGYTF | TGTGCCAGCAGCCAAGAAGTACGACAGACCTATGGCTACACCTTC
TRBD1 | TRBJ1-6 | TRBV5-4 | CASSRGDRDSPLHF | TGTGCCAGCAGCCGCGGGGACAGGGATTCACCCCTCCACTTT
. | TRBJ1-5 | TRBV19 | CASSIDRAYSNQPQHF | TGTGCCAGTAGTATAGATCGCGCATATAGCAATCAGCCCCAGCATTTT
TRBD1 | TRBJ2-7 | TRBV2 | CASSDEGADSYEQYF | TGTGCCAGCAGTGATGAGGGGGCCGATTCCTACGAGCAGTACTTC
. | TRBJ2-1 | TRBV19 | CASSPYGLLYPYNEQFF | TGTGCCAGTAGTCCATACGGACTCCTGTACCCTTACAATGAGCAGTTCTTC
TRBD1 | TRBJ1-1 | TRBV5-6 | CASSRTGTEAFF | TGTGCCAGCAGCAGGACAGGGACTGAAGCTTTCTTT
TRBD1 | TRBJ2-5 | TRBV9 | CASSPVGTGEETQYF | TGTGCCAGCAGCCCCGTGGGGACAGGGGAAGAGACCCAGTACTTC
TRBD1 | TRBJ1-2 | TRBV18 | CASSPGTGANYGYTF | TGTGCCAGCTCACCCGGGACAGGGGCTAACTATGGCTACACCTTC
TRBD1 | TRBJ1-2 | TRBV7-2 | CASSLGQGDGYTF | TGTGCCAGCAGCCTAGGACAGGGCGACGGCTACACCTTC
. | TRBJ1-4 | TRBV19 | CASRNQYNEKLFF | TGTGCCAGTAGAAACCAGTATAATGAAAAACTGTTTTTT
TRBD1 | TRBJ1-2 | TRBV4-1 | CASSHESTGALGYTF | TGCGCCAGCAGCCATGAGTCTACAGGGGCCCTCGGCTACACCTTC
. | TRBJ1-1 | TRBV29-1 | CSVLAGGVGMNTEAFF | TGCAGCGTTCTTGCGGGGGGCGTTGGGATGAACACTGAAGCTTTCTTT
TRBD1 | TRBJ2-7 | TRBV29-1 | CSVEAQGVVEQYF | TGCAGCGTTGAAGCCCAGGGGGTAGTCGAGCAGTACTTC
TRBD2 | TRBJ2-5 | TRBV5-6 | CASSLGTSGETQYF | TGTGCCAGCAGCTTGGGGACTAGCGGGGAGACCCAGTACTTC
. | TRBJ1-2 | TRBV19 | CASIPDAGDYGYTF | TGTGCCAGTATACCCGACGCAGGGGACTATGGCTACACCTTC